This TCR beta chain stems from a study of blood T cell repertoires in COVID-19. The assay was immunoSEQ multiplex PCR, and TCRdb's table has in-frame clones only and misses some. The sample consists of over 200,000 clones, 80% to 85% of them appearing once. The CDR3 has 13 residues. Trimming took 3 bases from V and 5 from J, leaving 10 bases between them. The germline V gene has CDR1 SGHNT and CDR2 YENEEA. All recovered Cohort 3 donors got two negative PCRs, got clearance, or saw symptom resolution. The V and J genes are TRBV11-3 and TRBJ2-5, with D maybe TRBD2 (6 bases). Sequencing was carried out using PBMCs or T cells enriched from blood (not recorded which). This clonotype originated in a woman in her forties who had recovered from COVID-19. CDR3 nucleotides: TGTGCCAGCAGCTTGCAGGCGGGGGAGACCCAGTACTTC. Encoded protein: CASSLQAGETQYF.